This T cell receptor beta chain comes out of a study of blood T cells in healthy people across ages. The CDR3 totals 17 residues. Trimming removed 4 bases from V and 2 bases from J; junction bases left unmatched: 9. The authors ran a second PCR of about 6 to 12 cycles using a sample-barcoded 5' primer and a J-beta primer mix. In TCRdb, the 5' RACE reads were re-called with MiXCR into one record per CDR3 protein. Among some 900,000 distinct CDR3 sequences listed, 29% were seen once. Each of the donors had 8 to 10 milliliters of peripheral blood drawn into EDTA-treated Vacutainer tubes. Study-wide findings and caveats: No conclusive comparison of naive versus antigen-experienced cells was possible with unsorted PBMCs.

This clonotype was seen repeatedly, ten times or more. Its antigen is undetermined. The sequencing input was blood. This receptor was identified in a woman older than 75 in good health. The chain employs TRBV12-3 or TRBV12-4 and TRBJ2-1; 9 bases align to TRBD2. In DNA form, the CDR3 reads TGTGCCAGCAGTTCGAGCCCGGGACTAGCAGCCTACAATGAGCAGTTCTTC. It yields the protein CASSSSPGLAAYNEQFF.